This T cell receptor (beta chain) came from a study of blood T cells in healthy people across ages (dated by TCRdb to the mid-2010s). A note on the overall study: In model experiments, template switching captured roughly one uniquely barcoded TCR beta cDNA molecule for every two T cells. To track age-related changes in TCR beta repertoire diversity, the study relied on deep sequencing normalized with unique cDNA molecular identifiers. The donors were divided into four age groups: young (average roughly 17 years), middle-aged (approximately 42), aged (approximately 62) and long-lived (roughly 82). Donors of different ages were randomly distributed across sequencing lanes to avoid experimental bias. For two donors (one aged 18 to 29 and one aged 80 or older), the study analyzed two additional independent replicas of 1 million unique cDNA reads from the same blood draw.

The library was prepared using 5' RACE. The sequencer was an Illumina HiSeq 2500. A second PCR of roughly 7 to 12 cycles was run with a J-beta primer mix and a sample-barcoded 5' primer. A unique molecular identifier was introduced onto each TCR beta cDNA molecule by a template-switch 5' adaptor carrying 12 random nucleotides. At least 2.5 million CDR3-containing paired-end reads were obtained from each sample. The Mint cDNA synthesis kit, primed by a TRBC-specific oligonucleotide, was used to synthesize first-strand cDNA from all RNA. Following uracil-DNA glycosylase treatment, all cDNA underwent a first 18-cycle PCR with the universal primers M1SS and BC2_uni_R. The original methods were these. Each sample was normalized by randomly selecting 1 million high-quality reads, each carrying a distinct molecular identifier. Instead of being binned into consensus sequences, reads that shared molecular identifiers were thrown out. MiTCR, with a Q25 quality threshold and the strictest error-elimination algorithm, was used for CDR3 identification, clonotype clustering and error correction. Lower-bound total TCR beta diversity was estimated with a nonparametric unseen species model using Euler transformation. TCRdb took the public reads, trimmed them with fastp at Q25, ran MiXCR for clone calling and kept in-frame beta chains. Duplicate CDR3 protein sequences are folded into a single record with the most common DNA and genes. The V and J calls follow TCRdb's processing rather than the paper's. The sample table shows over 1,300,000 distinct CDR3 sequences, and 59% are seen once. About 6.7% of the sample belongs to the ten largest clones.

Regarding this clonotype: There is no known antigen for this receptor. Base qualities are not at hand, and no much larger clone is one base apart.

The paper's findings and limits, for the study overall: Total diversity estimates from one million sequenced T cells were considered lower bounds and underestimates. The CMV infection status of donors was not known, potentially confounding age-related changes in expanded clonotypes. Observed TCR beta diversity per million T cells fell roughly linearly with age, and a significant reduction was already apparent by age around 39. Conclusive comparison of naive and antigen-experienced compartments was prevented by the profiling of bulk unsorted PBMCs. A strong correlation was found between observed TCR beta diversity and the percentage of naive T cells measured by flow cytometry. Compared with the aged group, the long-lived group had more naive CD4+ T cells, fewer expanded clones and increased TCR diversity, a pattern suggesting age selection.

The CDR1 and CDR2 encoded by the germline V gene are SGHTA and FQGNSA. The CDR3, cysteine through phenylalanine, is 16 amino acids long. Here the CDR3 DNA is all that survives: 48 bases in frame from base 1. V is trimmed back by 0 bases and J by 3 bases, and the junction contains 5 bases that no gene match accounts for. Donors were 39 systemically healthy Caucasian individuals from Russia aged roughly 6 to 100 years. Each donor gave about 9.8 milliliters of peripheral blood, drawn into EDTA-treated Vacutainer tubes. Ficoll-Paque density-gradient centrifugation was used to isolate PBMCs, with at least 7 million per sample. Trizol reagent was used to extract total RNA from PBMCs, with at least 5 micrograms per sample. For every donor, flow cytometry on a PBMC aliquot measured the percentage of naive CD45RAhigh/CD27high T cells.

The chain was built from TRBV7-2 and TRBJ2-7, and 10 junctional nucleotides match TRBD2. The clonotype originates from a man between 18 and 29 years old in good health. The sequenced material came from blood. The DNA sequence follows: TGTGCCAGCAGCTTAGCGAAAGCGGGAGGGTACTACGAGCAGTACTTC. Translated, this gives CASSLAKAGGYYEQYF.